This T cell receptor beta chain originates from a study of T-cell reconstitution after alpha-beta-depleted transplantation in children. General study points: When one year had passed after transplant, most T-cell counts and diversity came from newly produced T cells.

The sample holds many counts of this clonotype. Its cognate antigen is unknown. V shed 0 bases and J shed 0 bases, with 12 bases lying between them. Germline-derived CDR1 and CDR2 are LGHDT and YNNKEL (reference sequence). This CDR3 is built from 17 residues. This sample's TCRbeta library carried unique molecular identifier barcodes. TCRdb reanalysed the PCR reads using MiXCR and keeps one entry per CDR3 protein. This table has under 850,000 distinct CDR3 sequences, about an eighth appearing once. The TCR sequence derives from a girl aged 2-10 years with congenital amegakaryocytic thrombocytopenia, due to receive a stem cell transplant. The V gene is TRBV3-1, the J gene TRBJ2-1, with D maybe TRBD2 (5 bases). Sequenced material: PBMCs, taken before TCRalphabeta/CD19-depleted stem cell transplant. The CDR3: CASSQEIGRSSYNEQFF. The CDR3 bases are TGTGCCAGCAGCCAAGAAATTGGGAGAAGCTCCTACAATGAGCAGTTCTTC.